The next 15 T cell receptor beta chains were all read from a single sample in a study of T cell repertoires in cytomegalovirus infection. Each CDR3 protein is one row after TCRdb ran MiXCR on the reads. The sample consists of around 500,000 distinct CDR3 sequences, under 45% of them appearing once. The antigens these receptors bind are not known. This material consisted of cultured PBMCs, taken from culture after CMV antigen stimulation. Every receptor here comes from a human donor in good health (CMV status not recorded). Some clones in this sample may be carry-over from other donors' samples.

This clonotype was counted between two and nine times. J is TRBJ1-2 and V is TRBV5-4; the D gene is possibly TRBD1 (5 bases). Germline V lookup: CDR1 SGHNT, CDR2 YYREEE (reference sequence). V was trimmed by 4 bases and J by 8 bases, leaving 18 bases between them. The CDR3 runs to 14 residues. CDR3 region: CASSPMMGRLGYTF. For the CDR3, the DNA is TGTGCCAGCAGCCCCATGATGGGACGTCTAGGCTACACCTTC.

This chain links TRBV6-5 with TRBJ1-1; D gene ambiguous. The CDR3 consists of 15 residues. Germline CDR1 reads MNHEY; CDR2 reads SVGAGI. Trimming removed 6 bases at V and 0 bases at J, with 14 bases between. The CDR3 reads CASSSRFILNTEAFF. The CDR3, as DNA: TGTGCCAGCAGCTCCCGCTTTATTTTGAACACTGAAGCTTTCTTT.

The J gene is TRBJ2-5, the V gene TRBV28, with D tentatively TRBD2 (5 bases). V lost 5 bases and J 5 bases, leaving 15 bases between the germline ends. The length of the CDR3 is 14 residues. The germline gives CDR1 MDHEN, CDR2 SYDVKM. CDR3 nucleotides: TGTGCCAGCAGTCCGATCGGGATCTCGGAGACCCAGTACTTC. It codes for CASSPIGISETQYF.

The V call is TRBV19, the J call TRBJ1-4; a weak D match, TRBD1 (6 bases). There are 18 residues in the CDR3. The ends were cut back, 10 bases at V and 0 bases at J, with 24 bases in the middle. Germline CDR1 reads LNHDA; CDR2 reads SQIVND (reference sequence). This CDR3 is CATSNPAGHKTTNEKLFF. The CDR3 DNA reads TGTGCCACCTCGAACCCCGCGGGACACAAAACAACTAATGAAAAACTGTTTTTT.

This clonotype was seen a single time. The chain carries TRBV2 and TRBJ1-4; D unresolved. Trimming cost V 3 bases and J 6 bases, with 20 bases left between them. Germline lookup yields CDR1 SNHLY and CDR2 FYNNEI. CDR3 length: 17 amino acids. DNA of the CDR3: TGTGCCAGCAGTGATGATAGGCAAGTAGGCGGGTATGAAAAACTGTTTTTT. Protein product: CASSDDRQVGGYEKLFF.

This clonotype was seen only a few times. CDR3 coding DNA: TGTGCCAGCAGCTTTCGGAGGACCGGGGAGCTGTTTTTT. This encodes CASSFRRTGELFF. The rearrangement links TRBV7-2 to TRBJ2-2, with a weak D call TRBD2 (5 bases). Germline CDR1 SGHTA, CDR2 FQGNSA. CDR3 size: 13 residues. V dropped 3 bases and J dropped 5 bases, with 7 bases sitting between them.

The V and J genes are TRBV9 and TRBJ1-1; D unclear. The germline gives CDR1 SGDLS, CDR2 YYNGEE. Trimming removed 4 bases at V and 5 bases at J, with 12 bases between. The CDR3 sequence is 13 residues long. The CDR3 loop is CASSPEGWTEAFF. DNA of the CDR3: TGTGCCAGCAGCCCAGAGGGATGGACTGAAGCTTTCTTT.

This chain connects TRBV7-8 to TRBJ1-3; maybe TRBD1 (5 bases). The germline V and J ends were trimmed by 5 bases and 0 bases, with 14 bases remaining between them. The length of the CDR3 is 16 residues. Germline V gene lookup returns CDR1 SGHVS and CDR2 FQNEAQ. The CDR3 sequence: CASSVRQTSSGNTIYF. The CDR3 DNA reads as TGTGCCAGCAGCGTGAGACAGACCAGCTCTGGAAACACCATATATTTT.

The chain is built from TRBV7-4 and TRBJ1-2, with D uncertain. Germline V gene lookup returns CDR1 SGHVT and CDR2 SQSDAQ. The CDR3 consists of 14 residues. Trimming took 1 base from V and 7 from J, leaving 13 bases between them. In DNA form, the CDR3 reads TGTGCCAGCAGCTTAGAAAGTTTCTCTCTTGGCTACACCTTC. Encoded protein: CASSLESFSLGYTF. The complete variable domain, with remaining parts taken from reference TRBV7-4 and TRBJ1-2, reads GAGVSQSPRYKVAKRGRDVALRCDSISGHVTLYWYRQTLGQGSEVLTYSQSDAQRDKSGRPSGRFSAERPERSVSTLKIQRTEQGDSAVYLCASSLESFSLGYTFGSGTRLTVV.

This clonotype turned up a few times. The rearrangement uses TRBV6-1 and TRBJ1-5; D call uncertain. Per the germline V gene, CDR1 is MNHNS and CDR2 is SASEGT. Trimming pared 1 base from V and 3 bases from J, leaving 4 bases between. This CDR3 region has 13 residues. CDR3 DNA: TGTGCCAGCAGTGAAGGTTACAATCAGCCCCAGCATTTT. This translates into CASSEGYNQPQHF.

This rearrangement joins TRBV6-2 or TRBV6-3 to TRBJ2-2, with D perhaps matching TRBD2 (5 bases). The germline V and J ends were trimmed by 2 bases and 3 bases, with 10 bases remaining between them. The CDR3 contains 15 residues. CDR1 MNHEY and CDR2 SVGEGT come from the germline V gene. CDR3 loop: CASSYAGGYTGELFF. CDR3 nucleotide sequence: TGTGCCAGCAGTTACGCGGGCGGATACACCGGGGAGCTGTTTTTT.

The chain recombines TRBV11-2 with TRBJ2-5, with TRBD1 identical over 8 bases. J was trimmed by 5 bases and V by 4 bases; bases with no gene match: 3. Germline V gives CDR1 SGHAT, CDR2 FQNNGV. This CDR3 spans 13 amino acids. Here the CDR3 DNA reads TGTGCCAGCAGCTCGACAGGGGTGGAGACCCAGTACTTC. Its protein is CASSSTGVETQYF.

The V call is TRBV2, the J call TRBJ2-1; D is unclear. The CDR3 has 12 amino acids. The ends were cut back, 2 bases at V and 7 bases at J, with 6 bases in the middle. The germline V gene has CDR1 SNHLY and CDR2 FYNNEI. The CDR3 here is CASSERWNEQFF. The CDR3 nucleotides are TGTGCCAGCAGTGAAAGGTGGAATGAGCAGTTCTTC. Full variable domain (missing parts from reference TRBV2 and TRBJ2-1): EPEVTQTPSHQVTQMGQEVILRCVPISNHLYFYWYRQILGQKVEFLVSFYNNEISEKSEIFDDQFSVERPDGSNFTLKIRSTKLEDSAMYFCASSERWNEQFFGPGTRLTVL.

The V call is TRBV7-2, the J call TRBJ2-3; D may be TRBD2 (6 bases). The V end was cut by 3 bases, the J end by 5 bases, with 12 bases between. CDR1 is SGHTA, CDR2 FQGNSA, per germline. This CDR3 is 14 amino acids long. For the CDR3, the DNA is TGTGCCAGCAGCTTGACGGGAGAAGGAGATACGCAGTATTTT. Its translation: CASSLTGEGDTQYF.

V usage is TRBV7-9 and J usage is TRBJ1-4, with a possible D match to TRBD1 (6 bases). V lost 5 bases and J 3 bases, leaving 10 bases between the germline ends. Germline V gene sequence: CDR1 SEHNR, CDR2 FQNEAQ (reference sequence). This CDR3 is built from 14 residues. The CDR3 nucleotides read TGTGCCAGCAGCCAAGGACAGCCTAATGAAAAACTGTTTTTT. This sequence encodes CASSQGQPNEKLFF. The complete variable domain, with remaining parts taken from reference TRBV7-9 and TRBJ1-4, reads DTGVSQNPRHKITKRGQNVTFRCDPISEHNRLYWYRQTLGQGPEFLTYFQNEAQLEKSRLLSDRFSAERPKGSFSTLEIQRTEQGDSAMYLCASSQGQPNEKLFFGSGTQLSVL.